The 10 T cell receptor beta chains given below trace back to one sample, sequenced in a study of cytomegalovirus exposure and HLA in healthy donors. Both 60 Vbeta primers and 13 Jbeta primers went into the PCR. Produced via immunoSEQ multiplex PCR; TCRdb's table is partial and in-frame only. The table includes approximately 280,000 clones, 75% to 90% detected once. The material sequenced was PBMCs. Receptors were obtained from a man aged 35-49 years in good health and CMV-seropositive.

The chain links TRBV7-2 to TRBJ2-7, with a weak D call TRBD1 (5 bases). The CDR3 has 15 residues. The germline V and J ends were trimmed by 1 base and 5 bases, with 15 bases remaining between them. The germline V gene encodes CDR1 SGHTA and CDR2 FQGNSA. The CDR3 nucleotides are TGTGCCAGCAGCTTAGGCACAGGTTGGTCCAACGAGCAGTACTTC. Protein sequence: CASSLGTGWSNEQYF.

This clone was seen a single time. The rearrangement links TRBV6-6 to TRBJ1-1; TRBD1 might be the D (6 bases). From germline, CDR1 is MNHNY and CDR2 SVGAGI (reference sequence). V shed 0 bases and J shed 4 bases, with 12 bases lying between them. The CDR3 is 15 amino acids. The CDR3: CASSYSFSGATEAFF. As DNA, the CDR3 is TGTGCCAGCAGTTACTCGTTCTCAGGGGCCACTGAAGCTTTCTTT.

The CDR3 DNA follows: TGTGCCAGCAGCTTTCTTAGCGGGAGGGGGGACAATGAGCAGTTCTTC. Protein: CASSFLSGRGDNEQFF. The V and J genes are TRBV7-2 and TRBJ2-1; 11 positions match TRBD2. Germline lookup yields CDR1 SGHTA and CDR2 FQGNSA. The CDR3 contains 16 residues. V shed 3 bases, J shed 5 bases, and the junction held 6 bases outside the gene matches. Based on the CDR3 plus reference TRBV7-2 and TRBJ2-1, the full variable domain is GAGVSQSPSNKVTEKGKDVELRCDPISGHTALYWYRQSLGQGLEFLIYFQGNSAPDKSGLPSDRFSAERTGGSVSTLTIQRTQQEDSAVYLCASSFLSGRGDNEQFFGPGTRLTVL.

The chain links TRBV27 to TRBJ2-1; D is ambiguous. V lost 6 bases and J 9 bases, leaving 12 bases between the germline ends. Germline V CDR1 and CDR2: MNHEY, SMNVEV (reference sequence). This CDR3 is 12 amino acids long. The CDR3 spells CASRPNTGEQFF. Written as DNA, the CDR3 is TGTGCCAGCAGACCGAATACCGGTGAGCAGTTCTTC.

V gene TRBV6-6 combines with J gene TRBJ1-1, with TRBD1 matching over 7 bases. V trimming: 7 bases; J trimming: 5 bases; junction bases outside the gene matches: 10. The CDR3 sequence is 14 residues long. Germline CDR1 reads MNHNY; CDR2 reads SVGAGI (reference sequence). Here the CDR3 reads CASMPDRTGTEAFF. The CDR3 DNA sequence: TGTGCCAGCATGCCGGACAGGACGGGTACTGAAGCTTTCTTT.

The V and J genes are TRBV13 and TRBJ2-1; 8 bases are a match to TRBD2. The CDR3 length is 19 residues. After removal of 2 bases from V and 0 bases from J, the junction contained 12 bases not matched to a gene. CDR1 is PRHDT and CDR2 is FYEKMQ in the germline V gene (reference sequence). The CDR3 DNA reads as TGTGCCAGCAGCTTAAGTCGGACTAGCTACCGAAGCTCCTACAATGAGCAGTTCTTC. It encodes CASSLSRTSYRSSYNEQFF.

The gene calls are TRBV19 and TRBJ2-7, with TRBD2 identical over 16 bases. V dropped 6 bases and J dropped 2; count of bases not matched to a gene: 4. The CDR3 contains 16 residues. From germline, CDR1 is LNHDA and CDR2 SQIVND (reference sequence). CDR3 nucleotides: TGTGCCAGTAGCGCGGGACTAGCGGGAGGGCCCTACGAGCAGTACTTC. Encoded protein: CASSAGLAGGPYEQYF.

The V and J genes are TRBV27 and TRBJ1-2; D might be TRBD1 (6 bases). The V end was cut by 5 bases, the J end by 8 bases, with 12 bases between. Germline CDR1 MNHEY, CDR2 SMNVEV (reference sequence). The CDR3 contains 12 residues. The CDR3: CASSPLGQGYTF. The CDR3, as DNA: TGTGCCAGCAGTCCCCTCGGACAGGGCTACACCTTC.

V is TRBV10-2 and J is TRBJ1-5, with TRBD1 as a possible D gene (6 bases). V was shortened by 3 bases and J by 2 bases, with 11 bases between the two germline ends. Germline values: CDR1 WSHSY, CDR2 SAAADI. The CDR3 covers 15 residues. The CDR3 sequence: CASSDPDRRNQPQHF. CDR3 bases: TGCGCCAGCAGTGACCCGGACAGACGCAATCAGCCCCAGCATTTT.

The chain is built from TRBV9 and TRBJ2-1, with 8 positions matching TRBD2. Trimming took 5 bases from V and 4 from J; bases not matched to a gene: 8. Germline CDR1 SGDLS, CDR2 YYNGEE. The CDR3 spans 15 residues. The CDR3 loop is CASSVLAGNYNEQFF. For the CDR3, the DNA is TGTGCCAGCAGTGTTTTAGCGGGAAATTACAATGAGCAGTTCTTC.